These 9 T cell receptor beta chains share one sample of origin, sequenced in a study of Graves' ophthalmopathy and Graves' hyperthyroidism (dated by TCRdb to the late 2010s). The listed sequencing device is Illumina HiSeq 2000. TCR beta CDR3 regions were amplified from RNA transcripts for repertoire sequencing. The first round was an RT-PCR using HTBI primers with the Qiagen OneStep RT-PCR kit, and this first round was followed by a second-round multiplex PCR, then size selection and purification. TCRdb trimmed the raw reads at Q25, called clones with MiXCR and kept productive beta chains. CDR3 protein sequences are deduplicated, and each keeps its most common genes and DNA. This sample comprises over a million distinct CDR3 sequences, roughly two fifths of them detected only once. The ten largest clones represent 11% of the sample. Sequencing was carried out using peripheral blood or thyroid tissue (not recorded which). The receptors stem from an adult man with Graves' hyperthyroidism.

The V and J genes are TRBV6-5 and TRBJ2-7; D perhaps matches TRBD1 (6 bases). The CDR3 covers 14 residues. Trimming shortened V by 6 bases and J by 6 bases, and 18 bases separated the two germline ends. The germline CDR1 and CDR2 sequences are MNHEY and SVGAGI. The CDR3 DNA is TGTGCCAGCAGGCCACGACAGGCGGCGCCCGAGCAGTACTTC. As protein: CASRPRQAAPEQYF.

This clonotype was seen repeatedly, ten times or more. The chain couples TRBV7-8 to TRBJ2-5; possible D gene TRBD1, 5 bases. Germline lookup yields CDR1 SGHVS and CDR2 FQNEAQ. The CDR3 sequence is 16 residues long. Trimming left V 2 bases short and J 1 base short, with 14 bases between. The CDR3 DNA sequence: TGTGCCAGCAGCTTAAAGCTCAGGGCAACCCAAGAGACCCAGTACTTC. Translated: CASSLKLRATQETQYF.

J is TRBJ1-4 and V is TRBV27; the D gene is possibly TRBD1 (5 bases). Germline assignment: CDR1 MNHEY and CDR2 SMNVEV (reference sequence). The V end was cut by 3 bases, the J end by 7 bases, with 12 bases between. The CDR3 consists of 14 residues. CDR3 sequence: CASSFQAGGEKLFF. DNA of the CDR3: TGTGCCAGCAGTTTTCAGGCGGGGGGTGAAAAACTGTTTTTT.

Many counts were recorded for this clonotype. The chain couples TRBV12-3 or TRBV12-4 to TRBJ1-1; D is unresolved. Trimming stripped 7 bases from V and 6 bases from J, with 12 bases between. The CDR3 length is 12 residues. Written as DNA, the CDR3 is TGTGCCAGCACCTTCGGAGGATCTGAAGCTTTCTTT. Translation: CASTFGGSEAFF.

Only a few counts were recorded for this clonotype. The rearrangement links TRBV7-8 to TRBJ1-5; D is ambiguous. CDR3 length: 12 amino acids. Trimming cost V 6 bases and J 8 bases, with 11 bases left between them. The germline V gene has CDR1 SGHVS and CDR2 FQNEAQ. This chain's CDR3 is CASSPGDEPQHF. In nucleotides, the CDR3 is TGTGCCAGCAGTCCCGGGGATGAGCCCCAGCATTTT.

In its sample, this clonotype was seen a few times. This sequence joins TRBV6-2 or TRBV6-3 and TRBJ2-7; 7 bases are shared with TRBD1. The V and J ends lost 4 bases and 2 bases, in that order; junction bases with no gene match: 8. Germline loops: CDR1 MNHEY, CDR2 SVGEGT. CDR3 length: 15 residues. CDR3 nucleotide sequence: TGTGCCAGCAGTTCCCCGGGACAGCTTACCTACGAGCAGTACTTC. Protein sequence: CASSSPGQLTYEQYF.

This clonotype was seen many times. The chain employs TRBV12-3 or TRBV12-4 and TRBJ2-5; D is ambiguous. The CDR3 has 15 residues. The V end was cut by 2 bases, the J end by 5 bases, with 15 bases between. The CDR3 sequence: CASSLRSQRRETQYF. The CDR3 nucleotides read TGTGCCAGCAGTTTACGGTCCCAGCGACGGGAGACCCAGTACTTC.

The V and J genes are TRBV7-6 and TRBJ1-1; tentative D call: TRBD1 (6 bases). CDR1 is SGHVS, CDR2 FNYEAQ, per germline. Deletions cut 1 base from V and 0 bases from J, with 12 bases between. The CDR3 loop spans 16 amino acids. The CDR3 sequence is CASSLEWGQLNTEAFF. In nucleotides, the CDR3 is TGTGCCAGCAGCTTAGAATGGGGGCAGCTGAACACTGAAGCTTTCTTT.

This clonotype was seen many times. The chain links TRBV29-1 to TRBJ2-7; D remains unclear. Germline CDR1 and CDR2: SQVTM and ANQGSEA. CDR3 length: 11 residues. Trimming shortened V by 5 bases and J by 9 bases, and 14 bases separated the two germline ends. CDR3 sequence (DNA): TGCAGCGTTTGGTCTGAAGAGTGGCAGTACTTC. It yields the protein CSVWSEEWQYF.